The 6 T cell receptor beta chains reported below all come from one sample, sequenced in a study of regulatory T cells in long-lasting Graves disease. Time point defined: newly diagnosed GD, antithyroid drugs for less than 3 months. The authors made the TCR library using RNA they extracted from PBMCs. With iRepertoire HTBI primers and Arm-PCR of CDR3 regions, TCR beta libraries were built. From the multiplex PCR reads, TCRdb called clonotypes with MiXCR, one entry per CDR3 protein. The sample yields over 200,000 distinct CDR3 sequences, about 18% seen once. A further study also used this sample, focusing on T cells in Graves' hyperthyroidism and ophthalmopathy.

The sample was peripheral blood mononuclear cells (PBMCs), taken at new diagnosis, from a patient treated with antithyroid drugs. The receptors derive from a woman aged 30 to 39 with Graves disease.

This clonotype was counted ten times or more. CDR3 in DNA: TGTGCCAGCAGCCGGGGGCTCGTAACTTTCTTT. Its translation: CASSRGLVTFF. The chain couples TRBV11-2 to TRBJ1-1, with a tentative D call TRBD1 (6 bases). Germline V gene data show CDR1 as SGHAT and CDR2 as FQNNGV. The CDR3 is 11 amino acids. The V gene lost 5 bases and the J gene lost 12 bases, with 13 bases spanning the gap.

Worth noting for this clonotype: The junction departs from the called germline gene at one end, perhaps through a read error. The rearrangement joins TRBV7-2 to TRBJ2-1; perhaps TRBD1 as D (6 bases). The CDR3 has 13 residues. The germline gives CDR1 SGHTA, CDR2 FQGNSA. This CDR3 is CASTLAGDLTQFF. CDR3 nucleotide sequence: TGTGCCAGCACCTTAGCAGGGGATCTCACTCAGTTCTTC. The whole variable domain, filled in from reference TRBV7-2 and TRBJ2-1, reads GAGVSQSPSNKVTEKGKDVELRCDPISGHTALYWYRQSLGQGLEFLIYFQGNSAPDKSGLPSDRFSAERTGGSVSTLTIQRTQQEDSAVYLCASTLAGDLTQFFGPGTRLTVL.

This clonotype was detected a few times. This chain links TRBV9 with TRBJ2-3, with TRBD2 matching over 12 bases. Per the germline V gene, CDR1 is SGDLS and CDR2 is YYNGEE. The CDR3 has 16 residues. The J segment lost 4 bases and the V segment lost 4 bases, leaving 7 bases of the junction unmatched. CDR3 in DNA: TGTGCCAGCAGCACCCTAGCGGGGGGGCCGGCAGATACGCAGTATTTT. The encoded protein is CASSTLAGGPADTQYF.

With respect to this clonotype: A far larger clone is a single base away, which makes a read error likely. This chain links TRBV3-1 with TRBJ2-2; TRBD2 might be the D (6 bases). The CDR3 sequence is 13 residues long. Germline lookup yields CDR1 LGHDT and CDR2 YNNKEL (reference sequence). The CDR3 nucleotides read TGTGCCAGCAGCGTAGATTTATCCGGGGGGCTGTTTTTT. Translating it yields CASSVDLSGGLFF.

In its sample, this clonotype was seen many times. The V gene is TRBV6-2 or TRBV6-3, the J gene TRBJ2-3; no clear D. Germline V gene data show CDR1 as MNHEY and CDR2 as SVGEGT. The CDR3 is 13 amino acids. The V end was cut by 5 bases, the J end by 3 bases, with 9 bases between. CDR3 residues: CASSQVGTDTQYF. CDR3 nucleotide sequence: TGTGCCAGCAGTCAAGTGGGGACAGATACGCAGTATTTT.

The sample holds many counts of this clonotype. The chain couples TRBV18 to TRBJ1-1; no firm D call. The germline V gene has CDR1 KGHSH and CDR2 LQKENI. The CDR3 loop spans 15 amino acids. The V gene lost 2 bases and the J gene lost 0 bases, with 10 bases spanning the gap. Written as DNA, the CDR3 is TGTGCCAGCTCACCAGAAACAAGCATGAACACTGAAGCTTTCTTT. It is translated as CASSPETSMNTEAFF.